Below, 15 T cell receptor beta chains from the same sample are listed, as sequenced in a study of cytomegalovirus exposure and HLA in healthy donors. The PCR employed 60 Vbeta primers together with 13 Jbeta primers. Clones were sequenced by immunoSEQ multiplex PCR, and TCRdb holds only the in-frame ones, with some missing. The profile covers about 160,000 clones, with more than 65% appearing a single time and approximately 6.5% taken by the ten largest. Sequencing was performed on PBMCs. These receptors were collected from a man in his fifties in good health and CMV-seropositive.

The count of this clone is one. The chain employs TRBV29-1 and TRBJ2-2, with 7 bases identical to TRBD2. CDR1 is SQVTM, CDR2 ANQGSEA, per germline. The CDR3 runs 15 residues. V was pared by 4 bases and J by 0 bases, with 5 bases of the junction left unmatched. CDR3 region: CSVGLARSNTGELFF. For the CDR3, the DNA is TGCAGCGTTGGACTAGCTAGGTCGAACACCGGGGAGCTGTTTTTT.

V gene TRBV6-5 combines with J gene TRBJ2-1, with TRBD1 matching over 8 bases. The CDR3 extends over 15 amino acids. V dropped 2 bases and J dropped 5; count of bases not matched to a gene: 5. The germline gives CDR1 MNHEY, CDR2 SVGAGI. Written as DNA, the CDR3 is TGTGCCAGCAGTTACGGGGGGACAGGAGACAATGAGCAGTTCTTC. Amino acids: CASSYGGTGDNEQFF.

The chain couples TRBV29-1 to TRBJ1-1, with 12 bases identical to TRBD1. The germline V gene encodes CDR1 SQVTM and CDR2 ANQGSEA. The CDR3 covers 14 residues. V was clipped by 6 bases and J by 0 bases; unmatched bases: 2. The chain's CDR3 is CSVGQGAMNTEAFF. The CDR3 bases are TGCAGCGTGGGACAGGGGGCCATGAACACTGAAGCTTTCTTT.

The chain is built from TRBV11-3 and TRBJ2-1; 14 bases align to TRBD2. Unmatched junction bases numbered 7, after V lost 3 bases and J lost 9 bases. The germline gives CDR1 SGHNT, CDR2 YENEEA. The length of the CDR3 is 16 residues. The CDR3 DNA follows: TGTGCCAGCAGCTTTCCGGGACTAGCGGGAGTTGTTGAGCAGTTCTTC. This sequence encodes CASSFPGLAGVVEQFF. The full variable domain, rest sourced from reference TRBV11-3 and TRBJ2-1, is EAGVVQSPRYKIIEKKQPVAFWCNPISGHNTLYWYLQNLGQGPELLIRYENEEAVDDSQLPKDRFSAERLKGVDSTLKIQPAELGDSAVYLCASSFPGLAGVVEQFFGPGTRLTVL.

This clone has more than one count but fewer than ten. This rearrangement joins TRBV5-1 to TRBJ1-1; 9 positions agree with TRBD1. V was pared by 4 bases and J by 1 base, with 5 bases of the junction left unmatched. Germline V gene sequence: CDR1 SGHRS, CDR2 YFSETQ. This CDR3 spans 15 amino acids. The CDR3 DNA follows: TGCGCCAGCAGCCCGGACAGGGGTAAGAACACTGAAGCTTTCTTT. It yields the protein CASSPDRGKNTEAFF.

V is TRBV5-1 and J is TRBJ2-7; the match to TRBD2 covers 10 bases. The J segment lost 3 bases and the V segment lost 2 bases, leaving 2 bases of the junction unmatched. The CDR3 consists of 14 residues. CDR1 SGHRS and CDR2 YFSETQ come from the germline V gene. The CDR3 DNA is TGCGCCAGCAGCTTCGGACTAGCGGACTACGAGCAGTACTTC. Residues: CASSFGLADYEQYF.

The V and J genes are TRBV5-4 and TRBJ2-5; 8 bases are a match to TRBD2. Looked up from germline, CDR1 is SGHNT and CDR2 is YYREEE (reference sequence). V was pared by 3 bases and J by 1 base, with 5 bases of the junction left unmatched. The CDR3 spans 15 residues. The CDR3 here is CASSWAGGLQETQYF. CDR3 sequence (DNA): TGTGCCAGCAGCTGGGCGGGGGGCCTCCAAGAGACCCAGTACTTC.

This clone was counted between two and nine times. Its ends do not fully match the called genes, so a read error is possible. The rearrangement joins TRBV10-3 to TRBJ1-1, with 10 bases that match TRBD1. Looked up from germline, CDR1 is ENHRY and CDR2 is SYGVKD. The CDR3 spans 11 residues. This chain's CDR3 is CAISEDRGLIF. Here the CDR3 DNA reads TGTGCCATCAGTGAGGACAGGGGGCTTATCTTT.

The chain employs TRBV12-5 and TRBJ1-2, with D hard to call. V was shortened by 1 base and J by 6 bases, with 3 bases between the two germline ends. Germline loops: CDR1 LGHNT, CDR2 FRNRAP. The CDR3 is 11 residues long. The chain's CDR3 is CASGLGNGYTF. In DNA, the CDR3 is TGTGCTAGTGGTTTGGGTAATGGCTACACCTTC.

The chain has TRBV16 and TRBJ1-1, with 7 bases fitting TRBD1. J lost 4 bases, V lost 3 bases, and 5 bases had no gene match. The CDR3 spans 14 residues. Germline lookup yields CDR1 KGHSY and CDR2 FQNENV. CDR3 sequence (DNA): TGTGCCAGCAGCCATGGGCCAGGGGGCACTGAAGCTTTCTTT. It yields the protein CASSHGPGGTEAFF.

The chain employs TRBV18 and TRBJ1-5; 7 nucleotides align to TRBD1. The CDR3 totals 14 residues. CDR1 and CDR2 from the germline V gene are KGHSH and LQKENI. V trimming: 6 bases; J trimming: 8 bases; junction bases outside the gene matches: 10. The CDR3 spells CASSPGQFGEPQHF. The DNA for the CDR3 is TGTGCCAGCTCCCCGGGACAGTTTGGCGAGCCCCAGCATTTT.

CDR3 in DNA: TGCACCAGCAGTCCTCAGAAGTTCACTGAAGCTTTCTTT. It specifies CTSSPQKFTEAFF. V is TRBV1 and J is TRBJ1-1; the table's D gene call, TRBD1, was not cross checked with the DNA. TRBV1 is a listed pseudogene. This CDR3 spans 13 amino acids.

This chain links TRBV11-3 with TRBJ2-6; D ambiguous. CDR1 and CDR2 from the germline V gene are SGHNT and YENEEA. This CDR3 comprises 13 residues. Trimming shortened V by 6 bases and J by 2 bases, and 5 bases separated the two germline ends. Written as DNA, the CDR3 is TGTGCCAGCAGTAAGCCTGGGGCCAACGTCCTGACTTTC. Residues: CASSKPGANVLTF.

The rearrangement uses TRBV5-1 and TRBJ1-5; weak D call: TRBD1 (5 bases). The CDR3 length is 16 residues. Germline values: CDR1 SGHRS, CDR2 YFSETQ. Deletions cut 0 bases from V and 5 bases from J, with 15 bases between. CDR3 nucleotide sequence: TGCGCCAGCAGCTTGGCCCCTGACAGTCGGGATCAGCCCCAGCATTTT. Translation gives CASSLAPDSRDQPQHF.

The gene calls are TRBV5-1 and TRBJ2-1, with TRBD2 matching over 11 bases. CDR3 size: 16 residues. The V gene end was trimmed by 0 bases and the J gene end by 7 bases; junction bases not matched to a gene: 6. Per germline, CDR1 SGHRS and CDR2 YFSETQ. This CDR3 reads CASSLAVSSGRNEQFF. DNA for the CDR3: TGCGCCAGCAGCTTGGCCGTTTCTAGCGGGAGGAATGAGCAGTTCTTC.